The present entry profiles one TCR beta chain with its context. The record originates from a study of blood T cell repertoires in COVID-19. The overall study: Sources were T cells, B-cell-depleted T cells, or PBMCs; the material itself was cDNA or gDNA.

V was clipped by 5 bases and J by 7 bases, with 8 bases between them. This CDR3 contains 11 residues. CDR1 is SNHLY, CDR2 FYNNEI, per germline. Under the authors' procedure: For nucleated cells, counts were estimated from reference gene primer amplification. The assay was immunoSEQ multiplex PCR, and TCRdb's table has in-frame clones only and misses some. D and trimming were read from the DNA, whereas the V and J calls and clone size are those reported in that table. The profile shows 150,000 to 200,000 clones, about 87% of them singletons. The source material was peripheral blood. This chain connects TRBV2 to TRBJ1-2, with unresolved D. The TCR was taken from a man aged 18 to 30 with active or convalescent COVID-19. The CDR3 here is CASSRTPGYTF. DNA of the CDR3: TGTGCCAGCAGTAGGACTCCTGGCTACACCTTC.